The 17 T cell receptor beta chains given below trace back to one sample, sequenced in a study of blood T cell repertoires in COVID-19. Here immunoSEQ multiplex PCR was the method, and the copy in TCRdb shows in-frame clones only, minus some. This table has 150,000 to 200,000 clones, approximately 85% appearing once. Sequenced: peripheral blood. Receptor source: a man aged 60 to 69 with active or convalescent COVID-19.

The chain joins TRBV5-4 to TRBJ2-3; D remains ambiguous. Trimming removed 0 bases at V and 8 bases at J, with 13 bases between. The CDR3 is 14 amino acids. Germline V gene sequence: CDR1 SGHNT, CDR2 YYREEE (reference sequence). The CDR3 sequence is CASSLGYPPGTQYF. CDR3 nucleotide sequence: TGTGCCAGCAGCTTGGGTTACCCCCCAGGTACGCAGTATTTT.

The rearrangement links TRBV5-6 to TRBJ2-7; perhaps TRBD1 as D (5 bases). The CDR3 runs 12 residues. Per the germline V gene, CDR1 is SGHDT and CDR2 is YYEEEE. V was shortened by 4 bases and J by 6 bases, with 11 bases between the two germline ends. As DNA, the CDR3 is TGTGCCAGCAGCCCCGCAGGGTTCGAGCAGTACTTC. Protein sequence: CASSPAGFEQYF.

V usage is TRBV5-4 and J usage is TRBJ2-7, with TRBD2 matching over 7 bases. Germline CDR1 and CDR2: SGHNT and YYREEE (reference sequence). With V trimmed by 2 bases and J by 4 bases, 6 bases remained unmatched. The CDR3 loop spans 14 amino acids. The CDR3 DNA reads as TGTGCCAGCAGCTTCCCGGGAGGTTTGTACGAGCAGTACTTC. Residues: CASSFPGGLYEQYF.

The rearrangement links TRBV5-1 to TRBJ1-1; D uncertain. The V end lost 0 bases, the J end lost 5 bases, and 8 bases lay between the germline ends. Germline V gene sequence: CDR1 SGHRS, CDR2 YFSETQ. The CDR3 spans 13 residues. The CDR3 is CASSLVRGTEAFF. Here the CDR3 DNA reads TGCGCCAGCAGCTTGGTACGAGGAACTGAAGCTTTCTTT.

The chain uses TRBV15 and TRBJ2-7; D may be TRBD1 (5 bases). The CDR3 is 14 amino acids. Trimming took 0 bases from V and 2 from J, leaving 8 bases between them. Germline V gene sequence: CDR1 LNHNV, CDR2 YYDKDF (reference sequence). The CDR3 DNA is TGTGCCACCAGCAGAGACAGGGCCACCTACGAGCAGTACTTC. Translated, it gives CATSRDRATYEQYF.

This chain uses TRBV5-4 with TRBJ2-7; TRBD1 matches at 10 bases. Germline values: CDR1 SGHNT, CDR2 YYREEE (reference sequence). With V trimmed by 7 bases and J by 5 bases, 6 bases remained unmatched. The CDR3 runs 13 residues. For the CDR3, the DNA is TGTGCCAGCGGGGGGACAGGGGTTAACGAGCAGTACTTC. Protein product: CASGGTGVNEQYF.

V gene TRBV28 combines with J gene TRBJ2-7; possibly TRBD2 for D (6 bases). The CDR3 contains 13 residues. CDR1 and CDR2 from the germline V gene are MDHEN and SYDVKM. Trimming took off 5 bases at V and 0 bases at J, with 8 bases between the two ends. The CDR3 DNA is TGTGCCAGCAGTGGGAGGTCCTCCTACGAGCAGTACTTC. Its protein product is CASSGRSSYEQYF.

Here the CDR3 reads CASTLGTGGIQPQHF. The CDR3 bases are TGTGCCAGTACCCTCGGGACAGGGGGGATACAGCCCCAGCATTTT. The chain carries TRBV19 and TRBJ1-5; 11 nucleotides agree with TRBD1. CDR3 size: 15 residues. Unmatched junction bases numbered 9, after V lost 7 bases and J lost 7 bases. From germline, CDR1 is LNHDA and CDR2 SQIVND (reference sequence).

J is TRBJ1-1 and V is TRBV6-5, with D hard to call. V lost 6 bases, J lost 0 bases, and 8 bases lay in between. This CDR3 contains 13 residues. Germline V gives CDR1 MNHEY, CDR2 SVGAGI. CDR3 coding DNA: TGTGCCAGCAGCTATAATATGAACACTGAAGCTTTCTTT. Its protein product is CASSYNMNTEAFF.

This clone has just a few counts. The rearrangement joins TRBV5-1 to TRBJ2-1; 12 positions match TRBD2. V gave up 4 bases and J gave up 2 bases; unmatched junction bases: 1. CDR3 size: 15 residues. Per germline, CDR1 SGHRS and CDR2 YFSETQ. The CDR3 protein is CASSRLAGAYNEQFF. CDR3 in DNA: TGCGCCAGCAGCAGACTAGCGGGAGCCTACAATGAGCAGTTCTTC. Drawing the rest from reference TRBV5-1 and TRBJ2-1, the complete variable domain is KAGVTQTPRYLIKTRGQQVTLSCSPISGHRSVSWYQQTPGQGLQFLFEYFSETQRNKGNFPGRFSGRQFSNSRSEMNVSTLELGDSALYLCASSRLAGAYNEQFFGPGTRLTVL.

The rearrangement links TRBV29-1 to TRBJ2-1; tentative D call: TRBD1 (7 bases). Per germline, CDR1 SQVTM and CDR2 ANQGSEA. The CDR3 is made up of 15 amino acids. Trimming left V 4 bases short and J 5 bases short, with 18 bases between. CDR3 loop: CSVGRGPTSDNEQFF. For the CDR3, the DNA is TGCAGCGTTGGGAGGGGGCCAACCTCTGACAATGAGCAGTTCTTC.

J is TRBJ1-3 and V is TRBV6-6, with D possibly being TRBD1 (5 bases). The germline V and J ends were trimmed by 4 bases and 2 bases, with 9 bases remaining between them. From germline, CDR1 is MNHNY and CDR2 SVGAGI (reference sequence). The CDR3 sequence is 14 residues long. The CDR3 is CASSSRQTGNTIYF. Written as DNA, the CDR3 is TGTGCCAGCAGTTCCCGACAGACTGGAAACACCATATATTTT.

J is TRBJ1-2 and V is TRBV29-1, with TRBD1 identical over 8 bases. The junction had 6 bases not matched to a gene; V was cut back by 3 bases and J by 0 bases. The CDR3 loop spans 15 amino acids. Looked up from germline, CDR1 is SQVTM and CDR2 is ANQGSEA. The DNA of the CDR3 is TGCAGCGTTGACCCGAGACAGGGGTCTAACTATGGCTACACCTTC. Its translation is CSVDPRQGSNYGYTF.

The chain carries TRBV2 and TRBJ1-3, with 7 bases that match TRBD1. The CDR3 covers 16 residues. Per germline, CDR1 SNHLY and CDR2 FYNNEI. J lost 2 bases, V lost 6 bases, and 10 bases had no gene match. The CDR3 here is CASRQTGDSTGNTIYF. The CDR3 nucleotides are TGTGCCAGCAGGCAAACGGGGGACAGCACTGGAAACACCATATATTTT.

This chain joins TRBV21-1 and TRBJ1-3; the table's D call, TRBD1, has no DNA check behind it. TRBV21-1 is a pseudogene locus. The CDR3 is 17 amino acids. In DNA, the CDR3 is TGTGCCAGCAGCAAAAACCTCTCCAGGTTTAGGGGAAACACCATATATTTT. Translating gives CASSKNLSRFRGNTIYF.

CDR3 loop: CASSLFQGAKNSPLHF. The CDR3 bases are TGTGCCAGCAGCTTGTTTCAGGGGGCGAAAAATTCACCCCTCCACTTT. This sequence joins TRBV5-8 and TRBJ1-6; 8 nucleotides match TRBD1. CDR3 size: 16 residues. CDR1 and CDR2 (germline): SGHTS, YDEGEE. Trimming removed 1 base from V and 7 bases from J; junction bases left unmatched: 7.

The CDR3 loop is CATGTSGRHIQYF. CDR3 bases: TGTGCAACCGGGACTAGCGGGAGACACATTCAGTACTTC. The rearrangement links TRBV6-5 to TRBJ2-4; 14 positions match TRBD2. Germline-derived CDR1 and CDR2 are MNHEY and SVGAGI. CDR3 length equals 13 residues.